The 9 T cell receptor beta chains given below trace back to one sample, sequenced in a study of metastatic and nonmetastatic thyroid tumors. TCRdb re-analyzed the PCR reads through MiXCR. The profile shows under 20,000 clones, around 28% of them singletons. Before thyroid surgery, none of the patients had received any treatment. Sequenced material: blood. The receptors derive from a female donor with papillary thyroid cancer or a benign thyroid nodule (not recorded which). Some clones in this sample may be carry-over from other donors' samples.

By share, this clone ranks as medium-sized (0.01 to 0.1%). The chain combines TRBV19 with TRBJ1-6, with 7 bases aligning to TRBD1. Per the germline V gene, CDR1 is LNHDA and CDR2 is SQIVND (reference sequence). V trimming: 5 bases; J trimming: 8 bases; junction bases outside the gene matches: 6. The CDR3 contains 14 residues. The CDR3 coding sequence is TGTGCCAGTAGTGTGACAGGGTGGGATTCACCCCTCCACTTT. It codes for CASSVTGWDSPLHF.

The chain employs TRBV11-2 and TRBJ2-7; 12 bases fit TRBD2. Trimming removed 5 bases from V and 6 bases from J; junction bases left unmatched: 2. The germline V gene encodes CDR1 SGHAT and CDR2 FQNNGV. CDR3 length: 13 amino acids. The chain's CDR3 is CASSPSGRGEQYF. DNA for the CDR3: TGTGCCAGCAGCCCTAGCGGGAGGGGCGAGCAGTACTTC.

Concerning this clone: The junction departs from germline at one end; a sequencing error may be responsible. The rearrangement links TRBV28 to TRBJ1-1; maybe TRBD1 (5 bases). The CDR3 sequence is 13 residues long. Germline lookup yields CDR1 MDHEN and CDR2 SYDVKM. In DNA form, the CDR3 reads TGTGTCAGCATGCTTACGGGACTAACTGAAGCTTTCTTT. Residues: CVSMLTGLTEAFF.

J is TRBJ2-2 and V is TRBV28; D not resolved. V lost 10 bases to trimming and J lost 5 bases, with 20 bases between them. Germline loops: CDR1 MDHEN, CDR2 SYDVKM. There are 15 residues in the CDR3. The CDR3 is CATGLTVQRTGELFF. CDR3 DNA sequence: TGTGCCACGGGCTTGACGGTTCAGAGGACCGGGGAGCTGTTTTTT.

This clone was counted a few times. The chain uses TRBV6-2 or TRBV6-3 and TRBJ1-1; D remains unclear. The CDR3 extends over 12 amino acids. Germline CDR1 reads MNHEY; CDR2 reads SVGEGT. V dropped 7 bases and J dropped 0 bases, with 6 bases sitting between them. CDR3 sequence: CASKRMNTEAFF. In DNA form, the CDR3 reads TGTGCCAGCAAACGGATGAACACTGAAGCTTTCTTT.

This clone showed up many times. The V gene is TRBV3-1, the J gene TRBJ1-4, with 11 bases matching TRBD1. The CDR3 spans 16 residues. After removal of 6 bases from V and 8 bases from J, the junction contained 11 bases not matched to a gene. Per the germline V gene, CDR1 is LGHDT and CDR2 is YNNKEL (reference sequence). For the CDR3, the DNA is TGTGCCAGCAGGACAAGCGCCGGGACAGGGGGAGAAAAACTGTTTTTT. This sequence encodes CASRTSAGTGGEKLFF.

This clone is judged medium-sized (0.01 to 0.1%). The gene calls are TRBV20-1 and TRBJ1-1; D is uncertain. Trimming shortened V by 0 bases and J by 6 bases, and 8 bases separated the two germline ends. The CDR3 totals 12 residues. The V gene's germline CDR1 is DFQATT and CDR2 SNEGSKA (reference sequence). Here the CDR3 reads CSARDQKPEAFF. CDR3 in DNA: TGCAGTGCTAGAGATCAAAAACCTGAAGCTTTCTTT.

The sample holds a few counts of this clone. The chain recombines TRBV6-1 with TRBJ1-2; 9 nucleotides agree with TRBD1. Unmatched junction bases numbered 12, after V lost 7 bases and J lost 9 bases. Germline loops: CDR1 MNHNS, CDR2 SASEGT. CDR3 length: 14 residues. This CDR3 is CASIPTGGGNRYTF. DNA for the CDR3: TGTGCCAGCATCCCTACAGGGGGCGGTAATCGCTACACCTTC.

CDR3 sequence reads: CASPGGERETQYF. The CDR3 region has the DNA TGTGCCAGTCCGGGGGGAGAAAGGGAGACCCAGTACTTC. The V gene is TRBV19, the J gene TRBJ2-5; 7 nucleotides line up with TRBD2. The length of the CDR3 is 13 residues. In germline, CDR1 is LNHDA, CDR2 SQIVND (reference sequence). Losses at the gene ends were 8 bases for V and 5 bases for J; bases not matched to a gene: 8. Together with reference TRBV19 and TRBJ2-5, the CDR3 gives the full variable domain: DGGITQSPKYLFRKEGQNVTLSCEQNLNHDAMYWYRQDPGQGLRLIYYSQIVNDFQKGDIAEGYSVSREKKESFPLTVTSAQKNPTAFYLCASPGGERETQYFGPGTRLLVL.